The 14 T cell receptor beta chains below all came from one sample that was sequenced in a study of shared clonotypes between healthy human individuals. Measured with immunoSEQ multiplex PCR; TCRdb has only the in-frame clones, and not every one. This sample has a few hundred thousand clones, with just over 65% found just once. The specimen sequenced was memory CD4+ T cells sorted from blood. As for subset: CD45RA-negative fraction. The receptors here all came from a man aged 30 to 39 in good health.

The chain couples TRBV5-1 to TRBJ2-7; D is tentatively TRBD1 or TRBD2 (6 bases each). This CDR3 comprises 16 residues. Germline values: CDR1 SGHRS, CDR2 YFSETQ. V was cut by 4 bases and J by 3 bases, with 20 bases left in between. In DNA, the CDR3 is TGCGCCAGCAGCGCGACAGGTTCGGAGGGGTTCTACGAGCAGTACTTC. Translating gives CASSATGSEGFYEQYF.

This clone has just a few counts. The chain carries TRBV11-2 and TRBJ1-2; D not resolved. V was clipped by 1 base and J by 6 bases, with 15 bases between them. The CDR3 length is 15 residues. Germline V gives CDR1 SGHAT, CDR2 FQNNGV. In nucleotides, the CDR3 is TGTGCCAGCAGCTTAGCTCAAAACAGAAATAATGGCTACACCTTC. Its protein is CASSLAQNRNNGYTF.

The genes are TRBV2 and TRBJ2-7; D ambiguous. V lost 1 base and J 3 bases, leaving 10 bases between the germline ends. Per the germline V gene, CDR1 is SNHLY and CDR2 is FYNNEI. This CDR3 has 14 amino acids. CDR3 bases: TGTGCCAGCAGTGAAGGTCCACAGCTCTACGAGCAGTACTTC. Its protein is CASSEGPQLYEQYF.

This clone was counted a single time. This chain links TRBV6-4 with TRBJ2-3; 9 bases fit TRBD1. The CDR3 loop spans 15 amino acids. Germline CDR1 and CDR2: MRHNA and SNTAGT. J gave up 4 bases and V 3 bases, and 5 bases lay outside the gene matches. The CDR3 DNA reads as TGTGCCAGCAGTGAGGGGACAGGGAACCCAGATACGCAGTATTTT. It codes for CASSEGTGNPDTQYF.

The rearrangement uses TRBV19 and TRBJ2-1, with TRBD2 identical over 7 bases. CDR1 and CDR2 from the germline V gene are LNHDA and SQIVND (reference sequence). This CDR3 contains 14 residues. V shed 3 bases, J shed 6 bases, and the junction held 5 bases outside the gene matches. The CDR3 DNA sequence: TGTGCCAGTAGTATCGGTTTAGCGGGCAATGAGCAGTTCTTC. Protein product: CASSIGLAGNEQFF.

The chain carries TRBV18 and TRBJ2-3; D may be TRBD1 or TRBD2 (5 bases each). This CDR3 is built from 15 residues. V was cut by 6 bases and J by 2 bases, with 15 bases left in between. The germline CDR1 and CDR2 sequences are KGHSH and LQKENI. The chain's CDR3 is CASSRDGTDTDTQYF. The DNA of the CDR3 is TGTGCCAGCTCCCGGGACGGGACGGACACAGATACGCAGTATTTT.

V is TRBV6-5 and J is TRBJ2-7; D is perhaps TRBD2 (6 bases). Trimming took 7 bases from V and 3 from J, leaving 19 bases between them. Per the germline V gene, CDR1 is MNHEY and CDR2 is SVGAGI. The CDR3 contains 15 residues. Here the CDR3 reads CASKQNTGGIYEQYF. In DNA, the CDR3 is TGTGCCAGCAAGCAGAACACTGGGGGGATCTACGAGCAGTACTTC.

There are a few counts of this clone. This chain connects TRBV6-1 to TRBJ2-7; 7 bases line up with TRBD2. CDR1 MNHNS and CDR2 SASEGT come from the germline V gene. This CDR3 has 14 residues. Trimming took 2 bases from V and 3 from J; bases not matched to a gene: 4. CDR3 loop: CASSELGGSYEQYF. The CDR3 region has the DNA TGTGCCAGCAGTGAATTGGGAGGGAGCTACGAGCAGTACTTC.

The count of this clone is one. The DNA for the CDR3 is TGTGCCAGCAGCTTGTTATACAGCTCGGTAAACTATGGCTACACCTTC. It codes for CASSLLYSSVNYGYTF. The gene calls are TRBV5-6 and TRBJ1-2; D is unclear. The CDR3 spans 16 residues. Germline V CDR1 and CDR2: SGHDT, YYEEEE. Trimming cost V 1 base and J 2 bases, with 15 bases left between them.

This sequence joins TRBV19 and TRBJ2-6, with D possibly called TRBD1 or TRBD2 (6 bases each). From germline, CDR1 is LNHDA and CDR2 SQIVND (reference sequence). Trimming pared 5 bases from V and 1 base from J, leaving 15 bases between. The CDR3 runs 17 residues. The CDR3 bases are TGTGCCAGTAGTTTGGGGGGCCAGGCGTCTGGGGCCAACGTCCTGACTTTC. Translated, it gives CASSLGGQASGANVLTF.

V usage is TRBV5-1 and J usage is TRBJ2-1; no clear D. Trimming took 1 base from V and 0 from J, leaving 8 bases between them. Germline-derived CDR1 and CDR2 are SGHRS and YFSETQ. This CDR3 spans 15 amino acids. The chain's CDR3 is CASSLSLSSYNEQFF. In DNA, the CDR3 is TGCGCCAGCAGCTTGAGCCTGAGCTCCTACAATGAGCAGTTCTTC.

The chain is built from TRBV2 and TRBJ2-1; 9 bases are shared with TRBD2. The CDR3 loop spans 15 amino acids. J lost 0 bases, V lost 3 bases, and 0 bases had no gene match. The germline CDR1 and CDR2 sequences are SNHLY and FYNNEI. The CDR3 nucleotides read TGTGCCAGCAGTGAGCGGGAGGGCTCCTACAATGAGCAGTTCTTC. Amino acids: CASSEREGSYNEQFF.

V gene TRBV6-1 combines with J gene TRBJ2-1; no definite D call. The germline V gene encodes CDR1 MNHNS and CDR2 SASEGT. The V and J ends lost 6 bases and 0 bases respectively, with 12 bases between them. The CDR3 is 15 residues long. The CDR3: CASSALTISYNEQFF. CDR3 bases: TGTGCCAGCAGCGCCCTAACAATCTCCTACAATGAGCAGTTCTTC.

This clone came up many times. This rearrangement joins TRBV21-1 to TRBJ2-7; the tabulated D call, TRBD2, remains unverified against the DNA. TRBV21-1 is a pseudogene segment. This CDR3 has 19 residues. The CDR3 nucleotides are TGTGCCAGCCGAGAGGGGGAATTACGAAGCGGGAGCCCTCGGGGCGAGCAGTACTTC. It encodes CASREGELRSGSPRGEQYF.